This TCR beta chain was identified in a study of T cell changes during pregnancy in multiple sclerosis. This table comes from immunoSEQ multiplex PCR, and its TCRdb copy is limited to in-frame clones, with some not included. This sample carries about 34,000 clones, 75% to 95% of them seen once, and the ten largest clones take roughly an eighth. The CDR3 totals 15 residues. Trimming took 5 bases from V and 5 from J; bases not matched to a gene: 10. Germline V gene lookup returns CDR1 MNHNS and CDR2 SASEGT. The sequenced sample was CD8+ T cells from peripheral blood mononuclear cells, obtained in the first trimester of pregnancy. The rearrangement links TRBV6-1 to TRBJ2-5; 8 bases fit TRBD2. The TCR sequence derives from a female donor with multiple sclerosis, enrolled in a pregnancy study. CDR3 protein: CASSPQTTGGETQYF. CDR3 DNA: TGTGCCAGCAGTCCTCAAACGACGGGGGGGGAGACCCAGTACTTC.